These 27 T cell receptor beta chains were all obtained from the same sample, sequenced in a study of cytomegalovirus exposure and HLA in healthy donors. The PCR used 60 Vbeta and 13 Jbeta primers. Generated by immunoSEQ multiplex PCR, the TCRdb table keeps only in-frame clones and is missing some. This sample yields 90,000 to 150,000 clones, of which around 77% are seen a single time; 3.5% to 4% belongs to the top ten. Sequenced sample: PBMCs. The receptors come from a human donor in good health.

The chain links TRBV5-1 to TRBJ1-1; 9 positions agree with TRBD1. Trimming at V came to 4 bases and at J to 0 bases, leaving 16 bases not matched to a gene. CDR3 size: 19 residues. Germline V gene lookup returns CDR1 SGHRS and CDR2 YFSETQ. The CDR3 nucleotides are TGCGCCAGCAGCCCCGAGGACAGGGGTATATTGGCTCTGAACACTGAAGCTTTCTTT. Its protein is CASSPEDRGILALNTEAFF.

Turning to this clone: The same CDR3 also results from other DNA sequences found in this sample. CDR3 protein: CASSYSALDYGYTF. CDR3 in DNA: TGTGCCAGCAGTTACTCGGCATTGGACTATGGCTACACCTTC. This chain connects TRBV6-5 to TRBJ1-2; D call uncertain. Trimming cost V 0 bases and J 3 bases, with 8 bases left between them. Germline assignment: CDR1 MNHEY and CDR2 SVGAGI. The CDR3 consists of 14 residues.

The genes are TRBV6-5 and TRBJ1-1, with no clear D. CDR3 length: 12 amino acids. V was cut by 6 bases and J by 7 bases, with 12 bases left in between. Germline values: CDR1 MNHEY, CDR2 SVGAGI. The CDR3 loop is CASRDFSLEAFF. Here the CDR3 DNA reads TGTGCCAGCAGAGACTTCAGCCTTGAAGCTTTCTTT.

CDR3 in amino acids: CASCTGANTEAFF. The CDR3 nucleotides are TGTGCCAGCTGTACAGGAGCAAACACTGAAGCTTTCTTT. The chain combines TRBV2 with TRBJ1-1, with TRBD1 as a possible D gene (5 bases). Per germline, CDR1 SNHLY and CDR2 FYNNEI. The CDR3 loop spans 13 amino acids. Deletions cut 8 bases from V and 2 bases from J, with 12 bases between.

CDR3 nucleotides: TGTGCCAGCAGCTTAGGGGCTACCAATCAGCCCCAGCATTTT. It yields the protein CASSLGATNQPQHF. The chain combines TRBV11-2 with TRBJ1-5; D unresolved. CDR3 size: 14 residues. The germline gives CDR1 SGHAT, CDR2 FQNNGV. With 1 base removed from V and 3 bases from J, the gap between germline ends came to 7 bases.

A few counts support this clone. The J gene is TRBJ2-3, the V gene TRBV5-6; TRBD1 is a possible D gene (5 bases). This CDR3 spans 15 amino acids. In germline, CDR1 is SGHDT, CDR2 YYEEEE. V shed 1 base and J shed 2 bases, with 11 bases lying between them. The CDR3 DNA sequence: TGTGCCAGCAGCTTGAGTCAGGGTTACACAGATACGCAGTATTTT. Amino acid sequence: CASSLSQGYTDTQYF.

V usage is TRBV7-6 and J usage is TRBJ2-1; 9 bases agree with TRBD1. CDR1 SGHVS and CDR2 FNYEAQ come from the germline V gene. The CDR3 sequence is 15 residues long. J lost 8 bases, V lost 5 bases, and 10 bases had no gene match. The CDR3 is CASSPWTGENYEQFF. For the CDR3, the DNA is TGTGCCAGCAGCCCATGGACAGGGGAGAATTATGAGCAGTTCTTC. The full variable domain, with the rest looked up from reference TRBV7-6 and TRBJ2-1, is GAGVSQSPRYKVTKRGQDVALRCDPISGHVSLYWYRQALGQGPEFLTYFNYEAQQDKSGLPNDRFSAERPEGSISTLTIQRTEQRDSAMYRCASSPWTGENYEQFFGPGTRLTVL.

In its sample, this clone was seen a few times. The rearrangement links TRBV6-5 to TRBJ2-5; D call uncertain. Germline CDR1 is MNHEY and CDR2 is SVGAGI. V was trimmed by 4 bases and J by 7 bases, leaving 13 bases between them. There are 13 residues in the CDR3. Here the CDR3 reads CASSSPGLWTQYF. CDR3 bases: TGTGCCAGCAGTTCTCCCGGTCTTTGGACCCAGTACTTC.

The chain combines TRBV19 with TRBJ2-7; TRBD1 matches at 8 bases. After removal of 6 bases from V and 6 bases from J, the junction contained 7 bases not matched to a gene. CDR3 size: 13 residues. CDR1 and CDR2 from the germline V gene are LNHDA and SQIVND (reference sequence). CDR3 in amino acids: CASSPTGVAEQYF. Here the CDR3 DNA reads TGTGCCAGTAGCCCGACAGGGGTTGCCGAGCAGTACTTC.

The rearrangement joins TRBV5-5 to TRBJ2-3; 9 nucleotides match TRBD2. The CDR3 is 15 amino acids. The germline V gene has CDR1 SGHKS and CDR2 YYEKEE (reference sequence). The trim removed 5 bases at V and 8 bases at J, leaving 12 bases unmatched. For the CDR3, the DNA is TGTGCCAGCAGGCCGATAGCGGGAGAGGGGGTTACGCAGTATTTT. Its protein is CASRPIAGEGVTQYF.

The V gene is TRBV4-1, the J gene TRBJ1-1; D uncertain. The ends were cut back, 3 bases at V and 2 bases at J, with 16 bases in the middle. CDR1 MGHRA and CDR2 YSYEKL come from the germline V gene. The CDR3 consists of 16 residues. CDR3 coding DNA: TGCGCCAGCAGCCAGATCGGTCCCATATTAAACACTGAAGCTTTCTTT. Encoded protein: CASSQIGPILNTEAFF.

V usage is TRBV19 and J usage is TRBJ1-1; D uncertain. V gave up 5 bases and J gave up 5 bases, with 18 bases separating them. Germline CDR1 and CDR2: LNHDA and SQIVND (reference sequence). This CDR3 contains 15 residues. This CDR3 is CASSYPSSPGTEAFF. CDR3 sequence (DNA): TGTGCCAGTAGTTACCCTTCTAGCCCCGGGACTGAAGCTTTCTTT.

The rearrangement links TRBV9 to TRBJ2-3; D ambiguous. The CDR3 runs to 16 residues. Germline V gene data show CDR1 as SGDLS and CDR2 as YYNGEE. Between the trimmed V and J ends, which lost 0 bases and 3 bases, there was a span of 14 bases. The CDR3 bases are TGTGCCAGCAGCGTAGCTTCTGTTGCAGATACAGATACGCAGTATTTT. Encoded protein: CASSVASVADTDTQYF.

The chain uses TRBV15 and TRBJ2-5, with 9 bases aligning to TRBD2. The CDR3 is 18 residues long. V gave up 0 bases and J gave up 4 bases; unmatched junction bases: 12. Germline V gene data show CDR1 as LNHNV and CDR2 as YYDKDF (reference sequence). The CDR3 reads CATSRDGSGLAGLETQYF. CDR3 DNA sequence: TGTGCCACCAGCAGAGATGGTTCGGGCCTAGCGGGATTAGAGACCCAGTACTTC.

The gene calls are TRBV27 and TRBJ1-1, with D possibly matching TRBD1 (5 bases). CDR3 size: 14 residues. Deletions cut 1 base from V and 1 base from J, with 7 bases between. Germline V CDR1 and CDR2: MNHEY, SMNVEV (reference sequence). The CDR3 coding sequence is TGTGCCAGCAGTTTATTGGACAAGAACACTGAAGCTTTCTTT. Encoded protein: CASSLLDKNTEAFF.

The rearrangement joins TRBV6-5 to TRBJ1-2; D uncertain. Trimming cost V 2 bases and J 2 bases, with 6 bases left between them. CDR1 and CDR2 from the germline V gene are MNHEY and SVGAGI. There are 13 residues in the CDR3. CDR3 protein: CASSYEQNYGYTF. CDR3 nucleotide sequence: TGTGCCAGCAGTTACGAACAGAACTATGGCTACACCTTC.

The chain has TRBV7-9 and TRBJ2-2, with 10 bases lining up with TRBD2. V was clipped by 3 bases and J by 6 bases; unmatched bases: 1. The CDR3 totals 14 residues. The germline V gene encodes CDR1 SEHNR and CDR2 FQNEAQ (reference sequence). CDR3 sequence reads: CASSLLAGAGELFF. Written as DNA, the CDR3 is TGTGCCAGCAGCTTGCTAGCGGGAGCCGGGGAGCTGTTTTTT.

This clone was recorded a few times. This chain joins TRBV28 and TRBJ2-1; D is undetermined. The germline V and J ends were trimmed by 3 bases and 4 bases, with 7 bases remaining between them. Germline V gene data show CDR1 as MDHEN and CDR2 as SYDVKM. This CDR3 spans 13 amino acids. CDR3 amino acids: CASSLQTYNEQFF. Written as DNA, the CDR3 is TGTGCCAGCAGTTTGCAGACTTACAATGAGCAGTTCTTC.

V usage is TRBV15 and J usage is TRBJ2-1; weak D call: TRBD2 (5 bases). Germline lookup yields CDR1 LNHNV and CDR2 YYDKDF (reference sequence). CDR3 length: 15 amino acids. V was pared by 0 bases and J by 3 bases, with 9 bases between. DNA of the CDR3: TGTGCCACCAGCAGAGATACCCGGGGCTACAATGAGCAGTTCTTC. This encodes CATSRDTRGYNEQFF.

The chain recombines TRBV7-9 with TRBJ1-2; unclear D gene. CDR3 length: 12 residues. The germline gives CDR1 SEHNR, CDR2 FQNEAQ (reference sequence). The V and J ends lost 1 base and 6 bases respectively, with 6 bases between them. The CDR3 DNA sequence: TGTGCCAGCAGCTTAGAAACGGATGGCTACACCTTC. Translated: CASSLETDGYTF.

V and J are TRBV9 and TRBJ2-5; 7 bases are shared with TRBD2. The CDR3 length is 16 residues. CDR1 and CDR2 (germline): SGDLS, YYNGEE. V shed 3 bases, J shed 1 base, and the junction held 9 bases outside the gene matches. The CDR3 is CASSGGGRGSQETQYF. CDR3 DNA: TGTGCCAGCAGCGGGGGGGGTAGAGGCAGCCAAGAGACCCAGTACTTC.

V is TRBV6-1 and J is TRBJ2-1, with TRBD2 as a possible D gene (6 bases). The CDR3 loop spans 15 amino acids. Germline loops: CDR1 MNHNS, CDR2 SASEGT. V was clipped by 0 bases and J by 5 bases, with 11 bases between them. CDR3 coding DNA: TGTGCCAGCAGTGAAGCGCGGGGCCCAAACAATGAGCAGTTCTTC. Translated: CASSEARGPNNEQFF.

The chain's CDR3 is CASSSPAGARTDTQYF. CDR3 sequence (DNA): TGTGCCAGCAGTTCTCCAGCGGGAGCACGGACAGATACGCAGTATTTT. The rearrangement links TRBV27 to TRBJ2-3, with 8 bases lining up with TRBD2. CDR3 length: 16 residues. The ends lost 4 bases at V and 3 bases at J; junction bases unmatched: 9. The V gene's germline CDR1 is MNHEY and CDR2 SMNVEV (reference sequence).

A single count supports this clone. The chain carries TRBV6-1 and TRBJ1-2; 7 bases match TRBD1. Germline V gives CDR1 MNHNS, CDR2 SASEGT. The V and J ends lost 11 bases and 2 bases, in that order; junction bases with no gene match: 2. The CDR3 is 11 residues long. This CDR3 is CAGGQNYGYTF. The CDR3 DNA sequence: TGTGCCGGGGGACAGAACTATGGCTACACCTTC.

The chain uses TRBV18 and TRBJ1-3; 7 bases map to TRBD1. The germline CDR1 and CDR2 sequences are KGHSH and LQKENI. This CDR3 is 14 amino acids long. Unmatched junction bases numbered 2, after V lost 2 bases and J lost 4 bases. CDR3 residues: CASSPTGAGNTIYF. The DNA of the CDR3 is TGTGCCAGCTCACCAACAGGGGCCGGAAACACCATATATTTT. Full variable domain (remainder filled in from reference TRBV18 and TRBJ1-3): NAGVMQNPRHLVRRRGQEARLRCSPMKGHSHVYWYRQLPEEGLKFMVYLQKENIIDESGMPKERFSAEFPKEGPSILRIQQVVRGDSAAYFCASSPTGAGNTIYFGEGSWLTVV.

The genes are TRBV29-1 and TRBJ2-5, with TRBD1 matching 7 bases. This CDR3 has 13 amino acids. Looked up from germline, CDR1 is SQVTM and CDR2 is ANQGSEA. The junction had 5 bases not matched to a gene; V was cut back by 6 bases and J by 1 base. CDR3 coding DNA: TGCAGCGTCCAGGGACAGATCCAAGAGACCCAGTACTTC. Translated, it gives CSVQGQIQETQYF.

The CDR3 DNA follows: TGTGCCAGCCGGGAGGGCTCCTATGGCTACACCTTC. Amino acids: CASREGSYGYTF. The chain links TRBV28 to TRBJ1-2, with unresolved D. The CDR3 is made up of 12 amino acids. Trimming took off 8 bases at V and 4 bases at J, with 11 bases between the two ends. Germline CDR1 is MDHEN and CDR2 is SYDVKM.